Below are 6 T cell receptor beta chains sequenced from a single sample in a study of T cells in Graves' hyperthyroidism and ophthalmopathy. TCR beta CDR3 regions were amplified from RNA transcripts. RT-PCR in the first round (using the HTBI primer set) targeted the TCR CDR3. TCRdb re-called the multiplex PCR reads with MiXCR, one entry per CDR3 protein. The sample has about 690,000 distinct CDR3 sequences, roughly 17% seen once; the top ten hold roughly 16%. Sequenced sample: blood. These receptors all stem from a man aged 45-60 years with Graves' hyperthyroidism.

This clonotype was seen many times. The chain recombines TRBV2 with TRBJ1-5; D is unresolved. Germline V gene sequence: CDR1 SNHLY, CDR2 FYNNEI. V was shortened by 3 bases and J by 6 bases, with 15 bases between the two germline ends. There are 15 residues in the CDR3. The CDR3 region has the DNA TGTGCCAGCAGTGATCCCGGCGAGGGCAGTCAGCCCCAGCATTTT. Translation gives CASSDPGEGSQPQHF. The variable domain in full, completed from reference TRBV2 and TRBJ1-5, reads EPEVTQTPSHQVTQMGQEVILRCVPISNHLYFYWYRQILGQKVEFLVSFYNNEISEKSEIFDDQFSVERPDGSNFTLKIRSTKLEDSAMYFCASSDPGEGSQPQHFGDGTRLSIL.

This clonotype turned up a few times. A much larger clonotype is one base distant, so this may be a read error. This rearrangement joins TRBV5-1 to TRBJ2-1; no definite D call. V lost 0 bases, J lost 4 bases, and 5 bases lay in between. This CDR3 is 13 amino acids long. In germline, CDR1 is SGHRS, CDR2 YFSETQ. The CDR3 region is CASSLEQYNEQFF. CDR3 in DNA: TGCGCCAGCAGCTTGGAACAGTACAATGAGCAGTTCTTC.

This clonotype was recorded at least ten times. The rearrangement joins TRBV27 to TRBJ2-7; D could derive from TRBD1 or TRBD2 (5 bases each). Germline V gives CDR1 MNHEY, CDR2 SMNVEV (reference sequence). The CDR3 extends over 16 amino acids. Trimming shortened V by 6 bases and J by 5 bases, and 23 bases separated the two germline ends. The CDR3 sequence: CASSDGARGSWDEQYF. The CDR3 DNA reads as TGTGCCAGCAGCGATGGGGCCCGGGGCTCTTGGGACGAGCAGTACTTC.

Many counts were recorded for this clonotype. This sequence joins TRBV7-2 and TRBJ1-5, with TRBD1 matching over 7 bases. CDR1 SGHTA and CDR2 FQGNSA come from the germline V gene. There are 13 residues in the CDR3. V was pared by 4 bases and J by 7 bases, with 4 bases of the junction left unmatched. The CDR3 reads CASSSTGEQPQHF. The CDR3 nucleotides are TGTGCCAGCAGCTCAACAGGGGAGCAGCCCCAGCATTTT.

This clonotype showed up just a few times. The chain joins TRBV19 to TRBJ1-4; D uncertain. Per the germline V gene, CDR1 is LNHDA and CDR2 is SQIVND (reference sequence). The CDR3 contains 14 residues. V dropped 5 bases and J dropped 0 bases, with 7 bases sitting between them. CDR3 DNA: TGTGCCAGTAGTGTCGGAACAACTAATGAAAAACTGTTTTTT. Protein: CASSVGTTNEKLFF.

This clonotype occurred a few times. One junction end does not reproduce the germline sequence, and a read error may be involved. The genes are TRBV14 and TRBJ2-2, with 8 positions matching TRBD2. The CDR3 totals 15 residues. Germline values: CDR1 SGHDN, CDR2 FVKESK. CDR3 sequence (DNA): TGTGCCAGCAGGCAAGCGGGAGTGAACACCGGGGAGCTGTTTTTT. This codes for CASRQAGVNTGELFF.